The rows below give T cell receptor beta chains drawn from one sample of a study of shared clonotypes between healthy human individuals. Libraries were prepared by immunoSEQ multiplex PCR; TCRdb keeps only in-frame clonotypes and omits some of them. The sample yields hundreds of thousands of clones, roughly 70% seen once. Sequenced sample: memory CD4+ T cells sorted from blood. These receptors were taken from a woman aged 25 to 45 in good health. CDR3s include the opening cysteine and the closing phenylalanine or tryptophan. The order of the fields is V gene, clone size, D gene, J gene, CDR3 protein, CDR3 DNA. The D gene is left open where the match is weak. Clone size is shown for a subset of rows, as once, few, many or a class of expanded clone.

>TRBV2|.|.|TRBJ2-5
CASSVVKETQYF
TGTGCCAGCAGTGTCGTAAAAGAGACCCAGTACTTC
>TRBV4-1|.|.|TRBJ1-1
CASSQDAGTMNTEAFF
TGCGCCAGCAGCCAAGATGCAGGGACGATGAACACTGAAGCTTTCTTT
>TRBV28|.|.|TRBJ1-5
CASTRFISGLQPQHF
TGTGCCAGCACCCGGTTTATCTCTGGCTTACAGCCCCAGCATTTT
>TRBV11-2|.|TRBD2|TRBJ2-7
CASRPEGSLAGEQYF
TGTGCCAGCAGGCCAGAAGGTTCCCTAGCGGGCGAGCAGTACTTC
>TRBV10-3|.|.|TRBJ2-1
CAISSNSGHEQFF
TGTGCCATCAGTTCAAACTCCGGGCATGAGCAGTTCTTC
>TRBV7-9|.|.|TRBJ2-3
CASRQDSTDTQYF
TGTGCCAGCAGACAAGACAGCACAGATACGCAGTATTTT
>TRBV18|.|TRBD1|TRBJ1-5
CASSQGQVTNQPQHF
TGTGCCAGCTCCCAAGGACAGGTCACCAATCAGCCCCAGCATTTT
>TRBV4-2|.|.|TRBJ1-3
CASSRGEVGNTIYF
TGTGCCAGCAGCCGGGGGGAGGTCGGAAACACCATATATTTT
>TRBV27|.|.|TRBJ2-2
CASSLVRVKGGELFF
TGTGCCAGCAGTTTGGTCAGGGTCAAGGGCGGGGAGCTGTTTTTT
>TRBV19|.|.|TRBJ2-5
CASSVDFPQETQYF
TGTGCCAGTAGTGTCGACTTTCCTCAAGAGACCCAGTACTTC
>TRBV28|few|.|TRBJ1-2
CASSQPGSLNYGYTF
TGTGCCAGCAGTCAACCGGGGTCCCTTAACTATGGCTACACCTTC
>TRBV29-1|few|.|TRBJ1-2
CSVGLGNYGYTF
TGCAGCGTTGGATTAGGGAACTATGGCTACACCTTC
>TRBV6-5|few|.|TRBJ2-5
CASSYSIGDRETQYF
TGTGCCAGCAGTTACTCGATCGGGGATAGGGAGACCCAGTACTTC
>TRBV7-2|.|TRBD2|TRBJ2-5
CASSVLGRAGETQYF
TGTGCCAGCAGCGTCTTGGGGAGGGCCGGTGAGACCCAGTACTTC
>TRBV10-3|.|.|TRBJ2-7
CAISGTSNEQYF
TGTGCCATCAGTGGAACGTCCAACGAGCAGTACTTC
>TRBV28|.|.|TRBJ2-7
CASSFDMYSYEQYF
TGTGCCAGCAGTTTCGACATGTACTCCTACGAGCAGTACTTC
>TRBV6-1|few|.|TRBJ2-4
CASSEAPGTGNIQYF
TGTGCCAGCAGTGAAGCCCCCGGGACCGGCAACATTCAGTACTTC
>TRBV6-1|.|TRBD1|TRBJ2-7
CASSAQQGTEQYF
TGTGCCAGCAGCGCTCAACAGGGGACCGAGCAGTACTTC
>TRBV29-1|.|TRBD2|TRBJ2-7
CSAEEEVSGTYEQYF
TGCAGCGCGGAGGAGGAGGTTAGCGGGACCTACGAGCAGTACTTC
>TRBV19|.|.|TRBJ2-1
CASSLYNEQFF
TGTGCCAGTAGTCTCTACAATGAGCAGTTCTTC